These 13 T cell receptor beta chains came from one sample sequenced in a study of Graves' ophthalmopathy and Graves' hyperthyroidism. Scientists amplified the TCR beta CDR3 regions from RNA transcripts. Investigators did first-round RT-PCR with HTBI primers, then second-round multiplex PCR. TCRdb used MiXCR to reprocess the multiplex PCR reads, holding one entry per CDR3 protein. This table has 200,000 to 250,000 distinct CDR3 sequences, 20% to 25% appearing once. Sequencing used peripheral blood. The origin of the receptors is a woman aged 50 to 65 with Graves' ophthalmopathy.

In DNA, the CDR3 is TGTGCCAGCAGTGAAAGGATGTTTCTTAGGGTTAACTATGGCTACACCTTC. This translates into CASSERMFLRVNYGYTF. V usage is TRBV2 and J usage is TRBJ1-2; D is uncertain. In germline, CDR1 is SNHLY, CDR2 FYNNEI. The CDR3 extends over 17 amino acids. V lost 2 bases, J lost 1 base, and 17 bases lay in between. The whole variable domain, filled in from reference TRBV2 and TRBJ1-2, reads EPEVTQTPSHQVTQMGQEVILRCVPISNHLYFYWYRQILGQKVEFLVSFYNNEISEKSEIFDDQFSVERPDGSNFTLKIRSTKLEDSAMYFCASSERMFLRVNYGYTFGSGTRLTVV.

The chain employs TRBV7-2 and TRBJ2-5, with 7 bases matching TRBD1. The CDR3 has 14 residues. Germline V CDR1 and CDR2: SGHTA, FQGNSA. The V gene end was trimmed by 5 bases and the J gene end by 0 bases; junction bases not matched to a gene: 3. The CDR3 region has the DNA TGTGCCAGCAGCCAAGACAGGGACCAAGAGACCCAGTACTTC. Translation: CASSQDRDQETQYF.

This chain connects TRBV27 to TRBJ1-1; the match to TRBD1 covers 9 bases. There are 13 residues in the CDR3. With V trimmed by 3 bases and J by 11 bases, 7 bases remained unmatched. CDR1 is MNHEY, CDR2 SMNVEV, per germline (reference sequence). This CDR3 is CASSFSTGGEAFF. In DNA, the CDR3 is TGTGCCAGCAGTTTCTCGACAGGGGGAGAGGCTTTCTTT.

This clonotype was seen many times. A much more abundant neighbour one base away suggests this may be a read error. CDR3: CASSPDRRNTEAFF. The DNA for the CDR3 is TGTGCCAGCAGTCCGGACAGGAGGAACACTGAAGCTTTCTTT. The chain joins TRBV27 to TRBJ1-1; 7 nucleotides match TRBD1. V lost 5 bases to trimming and J lost 1 base; unmatched junction nucleotides: 4. This CDR3 is built from 14 residues. From germline, CDR1 is MNHEY and CDR2 SMNVEV (reference sequence).

The sample holds one count of this clonotype. The chain couples TRBV6-4 to TRBJ2-5; 10 nucleotides align to TRBD2. Germline V lookup: CDR1 MRHNA, CDR2 SNTAGT. The CDR3 covers 19 residues. V shed 8 bases and J 1 base; nucleotides not matched to a gene: 19. The CDR3 loop reads CASGEGLAPPMDLQETQYF. CDR3 DNA sequence: TGTGCCAGCGGGGAGGGACTAGCGCCCCCGATGGACCTCCAAGAGACCCAGTACTTC.

This clonotype was observed a handful of times. The J gene is TRBJ2-6, the V gene TRBV27; no clear D gene. V lost 6 bases and J lost 0, with 12 bases in between. Per the germline V gene, CDR1 is MNHEY and CDR2 is SMNVEV (reference sequence). The CDR3 runs to 16 residues. The DNA for the CDR3 is TGTGCCAGCAGCCCCCCCGGCCTCTCTGGGGCCAACGTCCTGACTTTC. This translates into CASSPPGLSGANVLTF.

This rearrangement joins TRBV12-3 or TRBV12-4 to TRBJ2-2, with D perhaps TRBD2 (7 bases). This CDR3 contains 15 residues. V was cut by 3 bases and J by 5 bases, with 13 bases left in between. The CDR3 nucleotides read TGTGCCAGCAGTTTCTCGGGGGGCGGAACCGGGGAGCTGTTTTTT. Translated, it gives CASSFSGGGTGELFF.

The chain links TRBV6-1 to TRBJ1-1, with D unresolved. CDR3 length equals 13 residues. V lost 5 bases, J lost 6 bases, and 13 bases lay in between. Germline V lookup: CDR1 MNHNS, CDR2 SASEGT. CDR3 nucleotide sequence: TGTGCCAGCAGTCGTAATTCGGAGGCTGAAGCTTTCTTT. Translation gives CASSRNSEAEAFF.

This clonotype was counted many times. The rearrangement links TRBV12-3 or TRBV12-4 to TRBJ2-2; 7 bases match TRBD1. This CDR3 region has 17 residues. V was pared by 1 base and J by 0 bases, with 5 bases of the junction left unmatched. The CDR3 region is CASSLVEGAANTGELFF. The CDR3 bases are TGTGCCAGCAGTTTAGTTGAGGGGGCGGCGAACACCGGGGAGCTGTTTTTT.

Many counts were recorded for this clonotype. In DNA form, the CDR3 reads TGTGCCAGCAGTTGGGGAGGGTTACAAAAAAATCAGCCCCAGCATTTT. As protein: CASSWGGLQKNQPQHF. J is TRBJ1-5 and V is TRBV6-5; D is uncertain. The CDR3 length is 16 residues. V dropped 4 bases and J dropped 4 bases, with 17 bases sitting between them. Germline-derived CDR1 and CDR2 are MNHEY and SVGAGI.

With regard to this clonotype: The junction and the germline gene differ at one end; a read error may be behind it. The genes are TRBV20-1 and TRBJ2-7, with D perhaps matching TRBD1 or TRBD2 (5 bases each). Germline CDR1 reads DFQATT; CDR2 reads SNEGSKA (reference sequence). CDR3 length: 10 residues. CDR3 nucleotide sequence: TGCAGTGCCAGGGACGATTTACTGAGCTTC. This encodes CSARDDLLSF.

This clonotype appeared many times. The J gene is TRBJ2-5, the V gene TRBV27, with D maybe TRBD2 (5 bases). The CDR3 has 14 amino acids. Germline CDR1 MNHEY, CDR2 SMNVEV (reference sequence). V shed 3 bases and J shed 5 bases, with 13 bases lying between them. CDR3 protein: CASSFKRAEETQYF. In DNA, the CDR3 is TGTGCCAGCAGTTTCAAGAGGGCCGAGGAGACCCAGTACTTC.

In this sample, this clonotype turned up many times. The V and J genes are TRBV7-2 and TRBJ2-5; a weak D match, TRBD2 (5 bases). Trimming removed 4 bases from V and 5 bases from J, with 14 bases in between. The CDR3 covers 14 residues. Germline V gives CDR1 SGHTA, CDR2 FQGNSA. CDR3 in amino acids: CASSSMGVGETQYF. CDR3 nucleotides: TGTGCCAGCAGCTCTATGGGAGTTGGCGAGACCCAGTACTTC.